These 3 T cell receptor beta chains share one sample of origin, sequenced in a study of control samples from healthy donors and cancer patients. The repertoire was sequenced with immunoSEQ multiplex PCR; TCRdb's copy has only in-frame clones and lacks some. The sample lists roughly 55,000 clones, roughly 95% occurring once. Sequenced input: blood. The receptors here all came from a woman between 18 and 30 years old in good health.

The chain joins TRBV7-3 to TRBJ2-1; D not certain. The germline gives CDR1 SGHTA, CDR2 FQGTGA. This CDR3 spans 13 amino acids. The V gene lost 1 base and the J gene lost 9 bases, with 10 bases spanning the gap. The CDR3 loop is CASSLSPPGEQFF. CDR3 coding DNA: TGTGCCAGCAGCTTAAGCCCGCCCGGTGAGCAGTTCTTC.

This clone has a single count. V and J are TRBV6-2 or TRBV6-3 and TRBJ1-2, with TRBD1 as a possible D gene (5 bases). Germline CDR1 MNHEY, CDR2 SVGEGT. V lost 5 bases and J 0 bases, leaving 13 bases between the germline ends. The CDR3 runs 15 residues. The CDR3 DNA sequence: TGTGCCAGCAGTAATACTCTGGGGGCTAACTATGGCTACACCTTC. It is translated as CASSNTLGANYGYTF.

The J gene is TRBJ2-7, the V gene TRBV5-5, with unresolved D. CDR3 length: 12 amino acids. V shed 4 bases and J shed 2 bases, with 7 bases lying between them. Germline V gene lookup returns CDR1 SGHKS and CDR2 YYEKEE (reference sequence). The CDR3 protein is CASSALTYEQYF. In nucleotides, the CDR3 is TGTGCCAGCAGCGCACTAACCTACGAGCAGTACTTC.